The T cell receptor beta chain under discussion was sequenced for a study of blood T cell repertoires in COVID-19. Looking at the study overall: T cells, B-cell-depleted T cells, or PBMCs provided the cDNA or gDNA that served as material.

This CDR3 contains 19 residues. Unmatched junction bases numbered 9, after V lost 2 bases and J lost 0 bases. CDR1 is SGHAT, CDR2 FQNNGV, per germline. How the authors handled the data: For nucleated cells, counts were estimated from reference gene primer amplification. Profiling relied on immunoSEQ multiplex PCR, and the TCRdb table lists in-frame clones only, not all of them. That table supplies the V and J calls and clone size; D and trimming were determined from the DNA. The table lists under 85,000 clones, around 87% of them singletons. Sequenced: peripheral blood. The TCR was taken from a man aged 50 to 60 with acute or convalescent COVID-19. J is TRBJ2-6 and V is TRBV11-2, with 8 nucleotides matching TRBD2. The CDR3 region is CASSLWRGVPGSGANVLTF. Here the CDR3 DNA reads TGTGCCAGCAGCTTATGGCGGGGGGTTCCAGGCTCTGGGGCCAACGTCCTGACTTTC. The whole variable domain, filled in from reference TRBV11-2 and TRBJ2-6, reads EAGVAQSPRYKIIEKRQSVAFWCNPISGHATLYWYQQILGQGPKLLIQFQNNGVVDDSQLPKDRFSAERLKGVDSTLKIQPAKLEDSAVYLCASSLWRGVPGSGANVLTFGAGSRLTVL.